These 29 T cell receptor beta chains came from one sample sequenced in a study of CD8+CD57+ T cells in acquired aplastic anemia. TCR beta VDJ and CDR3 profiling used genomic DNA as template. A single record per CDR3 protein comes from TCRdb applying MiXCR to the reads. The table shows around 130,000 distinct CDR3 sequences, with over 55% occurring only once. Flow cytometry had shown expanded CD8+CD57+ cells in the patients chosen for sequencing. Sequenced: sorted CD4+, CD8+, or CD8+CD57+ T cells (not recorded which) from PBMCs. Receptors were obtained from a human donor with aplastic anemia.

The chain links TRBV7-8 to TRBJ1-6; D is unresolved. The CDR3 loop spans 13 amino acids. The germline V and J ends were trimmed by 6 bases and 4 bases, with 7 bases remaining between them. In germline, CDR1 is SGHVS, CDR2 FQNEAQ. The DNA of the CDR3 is TGTGCCAGCAGGGCGGGTTATAATTCACCCCTCCACTTT. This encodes CASRAGYNSPLHF.

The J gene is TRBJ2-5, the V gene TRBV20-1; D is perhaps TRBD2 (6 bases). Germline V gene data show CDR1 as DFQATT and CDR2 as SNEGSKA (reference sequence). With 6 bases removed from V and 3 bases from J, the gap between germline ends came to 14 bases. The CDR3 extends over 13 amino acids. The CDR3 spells CSASGPSEETQYF. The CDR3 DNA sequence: TGCAGTGCCTCAGGTCCTAGCGAAGAGACCCAGTACTTC.

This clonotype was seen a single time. The CDR3 DNA follows: TGTGCCAGTAGCAATCTAGGACAGGGGGTTGTATGGCCCCAGCATTTT. This gives the protein CASSNLGQGVVWPQHF. The V gene is TRBV19, the J gene TRBJ1-5; TRBD1 aligns across 10 bases. From germline, CDR1 is LNHDA and CDR2 SQIVND (reference sequence). Trimming took 6 bases from V and 9 from J; bases not matched to a gene: 14. The CDR3 consists of 16 residues.

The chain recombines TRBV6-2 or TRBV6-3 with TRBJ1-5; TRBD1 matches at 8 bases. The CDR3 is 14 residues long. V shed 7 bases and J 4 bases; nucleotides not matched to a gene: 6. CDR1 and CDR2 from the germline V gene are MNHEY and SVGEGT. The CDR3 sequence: CASNQGARNQPQHF. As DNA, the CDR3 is TGTGCCAGCAATCAGGGGGCGCGAAATCAGCCCCAGCATTTT.

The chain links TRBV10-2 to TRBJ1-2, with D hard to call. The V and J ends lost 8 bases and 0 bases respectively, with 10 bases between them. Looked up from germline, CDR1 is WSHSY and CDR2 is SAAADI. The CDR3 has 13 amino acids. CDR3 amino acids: CASVMGPNYGYTF. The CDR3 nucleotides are TGCGCCAGCGTCATGGGTCCTAACTATGGCTACACCTTC.

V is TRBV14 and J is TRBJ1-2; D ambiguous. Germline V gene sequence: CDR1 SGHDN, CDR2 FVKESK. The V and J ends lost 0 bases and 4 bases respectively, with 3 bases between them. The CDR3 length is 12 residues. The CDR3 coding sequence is TGTGCCAGCAGCCAAGACCCCTATGGCTACACCTTC. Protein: CASSQDPYGYTF.

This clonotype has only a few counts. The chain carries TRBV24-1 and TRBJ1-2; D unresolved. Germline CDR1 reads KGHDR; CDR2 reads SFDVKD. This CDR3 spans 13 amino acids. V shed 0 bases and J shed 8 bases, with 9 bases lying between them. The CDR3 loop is CATSDLPSHGYTF. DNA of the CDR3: TGTGCCACCAGTGATTTGCCCTCCCACGGCTACACCTTC.

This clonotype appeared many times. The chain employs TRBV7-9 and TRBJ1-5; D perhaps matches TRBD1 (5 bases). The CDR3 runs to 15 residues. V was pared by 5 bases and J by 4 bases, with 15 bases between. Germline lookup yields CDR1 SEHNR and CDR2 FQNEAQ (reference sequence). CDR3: CASSPGGGANQPQHF. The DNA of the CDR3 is TGTGCCAGCAGCCCCGGGGGAGGGGCGAATCAGCCCCAGCATTTT.

The CDR3, as DNA: TGTGCCAGCAGTCCGCAGAGCACAGATACGCAGTATTTT. Amino acid sequence: CASSPQSTDTQYF. This chain connects TRBV12-3 or TRBV12-4 to TRBJ2-3; D gene uncertain. Trimming removed 5 bases at V and 0 bases at J, with 6 bases between. This CDR3 has 13 residues.

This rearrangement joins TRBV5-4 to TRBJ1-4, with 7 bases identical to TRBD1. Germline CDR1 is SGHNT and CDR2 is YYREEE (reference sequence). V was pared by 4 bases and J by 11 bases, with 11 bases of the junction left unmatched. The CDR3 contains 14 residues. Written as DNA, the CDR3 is TGTGCCAGCAGCGAGACAGGGACGGGTGAGAAACTGTTTTTT. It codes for CASSETGTGEKLFF.

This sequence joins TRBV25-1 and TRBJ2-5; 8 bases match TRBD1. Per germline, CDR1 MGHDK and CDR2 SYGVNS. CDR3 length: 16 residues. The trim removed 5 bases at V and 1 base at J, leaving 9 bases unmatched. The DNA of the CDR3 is TGTGCCAGCAGTAATCGGGGCAGGGGGCTCCAAGAGACCCAGTACTTC. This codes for CASSNRGRGLQETQYF. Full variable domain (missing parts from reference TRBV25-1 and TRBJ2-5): EADIYQTPRYLVIGTGKKITLECSQTMGHDKMYWYQQDPGMELHLIHYSYGVNSTEKGDLSSESTVSRIRTEHFPLTLESARPSHTSQYLCASSNRGRGLQETQYFGPGTRLLVL.

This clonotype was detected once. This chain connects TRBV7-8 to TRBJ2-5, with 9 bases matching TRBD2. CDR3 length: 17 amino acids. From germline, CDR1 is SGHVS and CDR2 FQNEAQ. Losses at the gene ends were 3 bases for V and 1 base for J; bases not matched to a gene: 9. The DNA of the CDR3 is TGTGCCAGCAGCTTCGGGGCTAGCGGGATACCCCAAGAGACCCAGTACTTC. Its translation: CASSFGASGIPQETQYF.

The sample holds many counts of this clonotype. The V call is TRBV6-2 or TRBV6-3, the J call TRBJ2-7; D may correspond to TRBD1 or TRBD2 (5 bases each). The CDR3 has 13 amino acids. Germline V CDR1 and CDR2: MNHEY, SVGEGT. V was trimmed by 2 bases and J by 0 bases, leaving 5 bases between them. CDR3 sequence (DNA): TGTGCCAGCAGTTACGGGGGCTCCTACGAGCAGTACTTC. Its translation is CASSYGGSYEQYF.

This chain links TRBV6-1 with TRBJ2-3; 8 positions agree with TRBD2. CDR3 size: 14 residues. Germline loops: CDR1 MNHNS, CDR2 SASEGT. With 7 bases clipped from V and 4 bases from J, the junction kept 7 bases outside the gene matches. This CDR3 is CASTRTGGSDTQYF. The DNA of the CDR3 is TGTGCCAGCACACGAACGGGGGGGTCAGATACGCAGTATTTT.

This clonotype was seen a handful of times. CDR3 loop: CATSRDRNEETQYF. DNA of the CDR3: TGTGCCACCAGCAGAGATCGGAACGAAGAGACCCAGTACTTC. The chain uses TRBV15 and TRBJ2-5; no clear D. The length of the CDR3 is 14 residues. The V gene lost 0 bases and the J gene lost 3 bases, with 8 bases spanning the gap. Germline V gives CDR1 LNHNV, CDR2 YYDKDF (reference sequence).

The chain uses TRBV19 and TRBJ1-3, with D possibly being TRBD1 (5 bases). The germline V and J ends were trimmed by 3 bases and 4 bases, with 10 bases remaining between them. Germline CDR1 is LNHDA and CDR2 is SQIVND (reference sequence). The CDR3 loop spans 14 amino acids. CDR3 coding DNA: TGTGCCAGTAGTATCCCAGGGATCGGAAACACCATATATTTT. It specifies CASSIPGIGNTIYF.

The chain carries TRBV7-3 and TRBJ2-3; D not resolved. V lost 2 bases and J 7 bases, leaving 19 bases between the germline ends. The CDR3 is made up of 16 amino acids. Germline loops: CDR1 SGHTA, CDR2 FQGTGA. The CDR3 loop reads CASSLSQATATNTQYF. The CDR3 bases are TGTGCCAGCAGCTTATCCCAGGCTACCGCCACGAATACGCAGTATTTT.

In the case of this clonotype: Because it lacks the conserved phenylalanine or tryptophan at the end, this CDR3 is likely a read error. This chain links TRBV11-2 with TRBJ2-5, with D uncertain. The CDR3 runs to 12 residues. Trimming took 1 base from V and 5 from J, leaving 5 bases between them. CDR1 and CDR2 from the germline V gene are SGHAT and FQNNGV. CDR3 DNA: TGTGCCAGCAGCTTAGGCTGGGAGACCCAGTACCTC. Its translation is CASSLGWETQYL.

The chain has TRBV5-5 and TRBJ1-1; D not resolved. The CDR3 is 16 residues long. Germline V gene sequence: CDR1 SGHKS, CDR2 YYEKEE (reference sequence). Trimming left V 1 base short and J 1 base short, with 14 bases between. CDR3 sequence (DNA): TGTGCCAGCAGCTTGTTAGTGGACGTGGGGAACACTGAAGCTTTCTTT. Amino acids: CASSLLVDVGNTEAFF.

CDR3 residues: CATSRDLGDGQPQHF. The CDR3 region has the DNA TGTGCCACCAGCAGAGATCTGGGGGATGGGCAGCCCCAGCATTTT. The chain carries TRBV15 and TRBJ1-5, with D maybe TRBD1 (5 bases). CDR3 length equals 15 residues. The V end lost 0 bases, the J end lost 7 bases, and 13 bases lay between the germline ends. Germline CDR1 and CDR2: LNHNV and YYDKDF (reference sequence).

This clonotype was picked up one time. CDR3 DNA: TGCGCCAGCAAACAGACAGGGGCGAATTCACCCCTCCACTTT. This gives the protein CASKQTGANSPLHF. The chain is built from TRBV5-1 and TRBJ1-6; 8 bases are a match to TRBD1. Germline V lookup: CDR1 SGHRS, CDR2 YFSETQ. The CDR3 has 14 amino acids. With V trimmed by 6 bases and J by 7 bases, 6 bases remained unmatched.

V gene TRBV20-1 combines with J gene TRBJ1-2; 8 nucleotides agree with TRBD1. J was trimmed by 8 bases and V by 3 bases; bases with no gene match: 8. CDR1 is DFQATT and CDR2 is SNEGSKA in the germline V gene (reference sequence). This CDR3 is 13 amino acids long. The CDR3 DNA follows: TGCAGTGCTAGTGCCGGACAGGGTAGCGGCTACACCTTC. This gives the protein CSASAGQGSGYTF.

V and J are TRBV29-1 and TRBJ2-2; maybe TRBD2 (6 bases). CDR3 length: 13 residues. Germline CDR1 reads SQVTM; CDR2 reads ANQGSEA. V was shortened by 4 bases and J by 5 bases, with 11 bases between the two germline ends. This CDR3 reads CSVGAGLTGELFF. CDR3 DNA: TGCAGCGTTGGAGCGGGCCTGACCGGGGAGCTGTTTTTT.

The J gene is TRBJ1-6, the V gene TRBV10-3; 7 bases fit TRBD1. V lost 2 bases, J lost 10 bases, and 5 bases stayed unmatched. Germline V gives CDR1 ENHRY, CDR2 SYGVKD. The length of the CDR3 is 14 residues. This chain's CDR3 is CAISERDRTSPLHF. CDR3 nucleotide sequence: TGTGCCATCAGTGAGCGGGACAGAACCTCACCCCTCCACTTT.

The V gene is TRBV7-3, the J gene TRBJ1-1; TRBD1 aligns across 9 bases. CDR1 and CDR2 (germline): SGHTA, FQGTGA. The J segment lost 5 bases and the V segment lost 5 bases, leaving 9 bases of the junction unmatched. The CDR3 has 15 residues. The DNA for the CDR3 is TGTGCCAGCAGCAGCCTCGGACAGGGGATGACTGAAGCTTTCTTT. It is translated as CASSSLGQGMTEAFF.

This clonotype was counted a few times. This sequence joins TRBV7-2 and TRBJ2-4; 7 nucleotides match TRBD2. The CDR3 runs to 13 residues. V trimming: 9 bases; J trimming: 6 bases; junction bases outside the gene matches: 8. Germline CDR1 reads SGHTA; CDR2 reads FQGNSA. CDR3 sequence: CASRSWGGNIQYF. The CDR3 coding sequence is TGTGCCAGTCGTTCGTGGGGGGGAAACATTCAGTACTTC.

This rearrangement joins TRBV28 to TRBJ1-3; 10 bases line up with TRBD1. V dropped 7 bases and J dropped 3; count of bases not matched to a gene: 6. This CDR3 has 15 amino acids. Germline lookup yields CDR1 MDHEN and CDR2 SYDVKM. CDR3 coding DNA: TGTGCCAGCAAAGCGACAGGGGGCGGTGGAAACACCATATATTTT. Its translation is CASKATGGGGNTIYF.

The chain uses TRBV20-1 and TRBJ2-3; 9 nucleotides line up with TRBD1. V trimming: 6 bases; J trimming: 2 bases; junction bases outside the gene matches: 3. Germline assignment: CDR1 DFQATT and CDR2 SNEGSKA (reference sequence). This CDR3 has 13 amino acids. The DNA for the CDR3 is TGCAGTGCCGGGACAGGGAACACAGATACGCAGTATTTT. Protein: CSAGTGNTDTQYF.

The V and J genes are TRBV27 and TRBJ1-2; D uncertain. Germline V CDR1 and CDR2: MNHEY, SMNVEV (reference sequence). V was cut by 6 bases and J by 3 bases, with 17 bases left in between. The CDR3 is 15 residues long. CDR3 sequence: CASRIGWAEHYGYTF. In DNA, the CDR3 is TGTGCCAGCAGAATTGGGTGGGCGGAGCACTATGGCTACACCTTC.